These T cell receptor beta chains were read from a single sample in a study of blood T cell repertoires in COVID-19. The data were produced by immunoSEQ multiplex PCR, yet TCRdb's version contains in-frame clones alone and is incomplete. The data contain 45,000 to 65,000 clones, 87% of them singletons. The material sequenced was peripheral blood. These receptors came from a man aged 50 to 60 with active COVID-19. CDR3s include the opening cysteine and the closing phenylalanine or tryptophan. Each record gives: J gene, V gene, CDR3 protein.

TRBJ2-6 TRBV19 CATRLPGSGANVLTF
TRBJ2-7 TRBV28 CASSRTSGSTAEQYF
TRBJ1-1 TRBV9 CASSVSGGTEAFF
TRBJ1-2 TRBV9 CASSPQAGSVSNYGYTF
TRBJ2-1 TRBV18 CASSPYDRGSYNEQFF
TRBJ2-1 TRBV14 CASSRWTGGDSYNEQFF
TRBJ1-2 TRBV19 CASSSLQGGYGYTF
TRBJ1-1 TRBV28 CASSMWTGGVTEAFF
TRBJ1-5 TRBV6-5 CASSYSGGEGQPQHF
TRBJ2-3 TRBV3-1/TRBV3-2 CASQTRTGAPTDTQYF
TRBJ1-2 TRBV4-1 CASSRTGLEGYTF
TRBJ2-1 TRBV3-1/TRBV3-2 CASSYTWDSHNEQFF
TRBJ1-3 TRBV28 CASTPRGRGRNTIYF
TRBJ2-2 TRBV28 CASSLGTPQELFF
TRBJ2-2 TRBV5-4 CASSQGTSGGLGGTGELFF
TRBJ1-1 TRBV12-5 CASGSQENTEAFF
TRBJ1-1 TRBV2 CASSWTRKNTEAFF
TRBJ2-7 TRBV7-9 CASREGTGEQYF
TRBJ1-4 TRBV7-3 CASSLRGNDKLFF
TRBJ2-2 TRBV3-1/TRBV3-2 CASSREVAGNTGELFF
TRBJ1-2 TRBV14 CASSQDSGGYGYTF
TRBJ2-2 TRBV7-3 CASSLYSGELFF
TRBJ2-5 TRBV7-8 CASSRRGGQTQYF
TRBJ1-2 TRBV4-3 CASSQDRVRADYGYTF
TRBJ2-2 TRBV30 CAWSLVTGELFF
TRBJ2-4 TRBV4-3 CASSQHRGTAKNIQYF
TRBJ1-2 TRBV24-1 CATSDAGQGNFYGYTF
TRBJ1-5 TRBV24-1 CATSDRGVAGQPQHF
TRBJ2-1 TRBV7-8 CASSFDRRSYNEQFF
TRBJ2-2 TRBV5-5 CASSAGLATNTGELFF